Reported below is one T cell receptor beta chain. Trimming removed 1 base from V and 3 bases from J; junction bases left unmatched: 2. CDR3 length: 14 residues. CDR1 is SGHNT, CDR2 YYREEE, per germline (reference sequence). Original processing methods: How many nucleated cells were present was estimated from reference gene primer amplification. TCRdb's copy holds only in-frame clones and misses some; the assay was immunoSEQ multiplex PCR. That table supplies the V and J calls and clone size; D and trimming were determined from the DNA. There are about 180,000 clones in the sample; more than 75% occur only once, and over 15% lies in the top ten. The data are from a study of blood T cell repertoires in COVID-19. Study-level information: The United States, Italy and Spain supplied acute and convalescent COVID-19 samples. T cells, B-cell-depleted T cells, or PBMCs supplied cDNA or gDNA.

Those enrolled in Seattle joined during active infection and were followed longitudinally afterward. Specimen: peripheral blood. This sequence was found in a person in their 70s with COVID-19, enrolled during active disease. The chain couples TRBV5-4 to TRBJ2-3; 7 bases agree with TRBD2. CDR3 amino acids: CASSLLGGTDTQYF. The CDR3, as DNA: TGTGCCAGCAGCTTGTTGGGGGGGACAGATACGCAGTATTTT.